A selection of T cell receptor beta chains follows, all from one sample in a study of blood T cell repertoires in COVID-19. Here immunoSEQ multiplex PCR was the method, and the copy in TCRdb shows in-frame clones only, minus some. Of about 410,000 clones listed, around nine tenths are singletons. Source material: PBMCs or T cells enriched from blood (not recorded which). These receptors all stem from a woman aged 25 to 39 who had recovered from COVID-19. CDR3s include the opening cysteine and the closing phenylalanine or tryptophan. The D gene is left open where the match is weak. Not all rows give a size; the values are once, few, many and, for expanded clones, a class.

abundance: NA
j_gene: TRBJ1-6
v_gene: TRBV6-4
d_gene: NA
CDR3aa: CASAKDGDNSPLHF
CDR3nt: TGTGCCAGCGCCAAGGATGGAGATAATTCACCCCTCCACTTT

abundance: NA
j_gene: TRBJ2-1
v_gene: TRBV13
d_gene: TRBD1
CDR3aa: CASSLGTGGWGNEQFF
CDR3nt: TGTGCCAGCAGCTTAGGGACAGGGGGTTGGGGGAATGAGCAGTTCTTC

abundance: NA
j_gene: TRBJ2-5
v_gene: TRBV11-2
d_gene: NA
CDR3aa: CASSLELKETQYF
CDR3nt: TGTGCCAGCAGCTTAGAACTGAAAGAGACCCAGTACTTC

abundance: NA
j_gene: TRBJ1-1
v_gene: TRBV9
d_gene: NA
CDR3aa: CASSVASGGLTEAFF
CDR3nt: TGTGCCAGCAGCGTAGCTTCGGGGGGGTTAACTGAAGCTTTCTTT

abundance: NA
j_gene: TRBJ2-7
v_gene: TRBV28
d_gene: TRBD1
CDR3aa: CATTPPTGASYEQYF
CDR3nt: TGTGCCACCACCCCCCCGACAGGGGCATCCTACGAGCAGTACTTC

abundance: NA
j_gene: TRBJ2-1
v_gene: TRBV6-5
d_gene: NA
CDR3aa: CASSPFPPFEQFF
CDR3nt: TGTGCCAGCAGCCCCTTCCCTCCCTTTGAGCAGTTCTTC

abundance: NA
j_gene: TRBJ1-6
v_gene: TRBV27
d_gene: NA
CDR3aa: CASSLFSGSSYNSPLHF
CDR3nt: TGTGCCAGCAGTTTATTTTCCGGGAGCTCCTATAATTCACCCCTCCACTTT

abundance: NA
j_gene: TRBJ2-7
v_gene: TRBV3-1/TRBV3-2
d_gene: NA
CDR3aa: CASSQVLASYEQYF
CDR3nt: TGTGCCAGCAGCCAAGTATTAGCTTCCTACGAGCAGTACTTC

abundance: once
j_gene: TRBJ2-1
v_gene: TRBV28
d_gene: NA
CDR3aa: CASSPGSGNEQFF
CDR3nt: TGTGCCAGCAGCCCCGGCTCAGGGAACGAGCAGTTCTTC

abundance: NA
j_gene: TRBJ1-6
v_gene: TRBV7-9
d_gene: NA
CDR3aa: CASSLVMGGNSNSPLHF
CDR3nt: TGTGCCAGCAGCTTAGTTATGGGGGGAAATAGTAATTCACCCCTCCACTTT

abundance: NA
j_gene: TRBJ2-6
v_gene: TRBV3-1/TRBV3-2
d_gene: NA
CDR3aa: CASSQDPQGMGGANVLTF
CDR3nt: TGTGCCAGCAGCCAAGATCCTCAGGGGATGGGTGGGGCCAACGTCCTGACTTTC

abundance: NA
j_gene: TRBJ2-3
v_gene: TRBV4-3
d_gene: TRBD2
CDR3aa: CASSQERASGGFFTDTQYF
CDR3nt: TGCGCCAGCAGCCAAGAAAGGGCTAGCGGGGGGTTCTTCACAGATACGCAGTATTTT

abundance: NA
j_gene: TRBJ2-3
v_gene: TRBV7-9
d_gene: TRBD2
CDR3aa: CASSPRPGLAGDTDTQYF
CDR3nt: TGTGCCAGCAGCCCCAGACCGGGACTAGCGGGGGACACAGATACGCAGTATTTT

abundance: NA
j_gene: TRBJ2-7
v_gene: TRBV13
d_gene: TRBD2
CDR3aa: CASGGGSNEQYF
CDR3nt: TGTGCCAGCGGTGGCGGGAGCAACGAGCAGTACTTC

abundance: NA
j_gene: TRBJ2-7
v_gene: TRBV10-1
d_gene: NA
CDR3aa: CASSESRGPLYEQYF
CDR3nt: TGCGCCAGCAGTGAGTCGAGAGGTCCCCTCTACGAGCAGTACTTC

abundance: few
j_gene: TRBJ2-5
v_gene: TRBV15
d_gene: TRBD2
CDR3aa: CATSRAGGSGAETQYF
CDR3nt: TGTGCCACCAGCAGAGCCGGGGGTAGCGGGGCGGAGACCCAGTACTTC

abundance: NA
j_gene: TRBJ1-1
v_gene: TRBV3-1/TRBV3-2
d_gene: NA
CDR3aa: CASSAHAAGNTEAFF
CDR3nt: TGTGCCAGCAGCGCCCACGCCGCAGGGAACACTGAAGCTTTCTTT

abundance: NA
j_gene: TRBJ2-5
v_gene: TRBV5-6
d_gene: TRBD2
CDR3aa: CASSLVPGGLRETQYF
CDR3nt: TGTGCCAGCAGCTTGGTTCCGGGGGGGCTCAGGGAGACCCAGTACTTC

abundance: NA
j_gene: TRBJ2-1
v_gene: TRBV25-1
d_gene: TRBD1
CDR3aa: CASSVGQGASDEQFF
CDR3nt: TGTGCCAGCAGTGTCGGACAGGGGGCTTCGGATGAGCAGTTCTTC

abundance: NA
j_gene: TRBJ1-1
v_gene: TRBV5-1
d_gene: NA
CDR3aa: CASSTSEFRNTEAFF
CDR3nt: TGCGCCAGCAGCACCAGTGAATTCCGGAACACTGAAGCTTTCTTT

abundance: NA
j_gene: TRBJ2-2
v_gene: TRBV18
d_gene: NA
CDR3aa: CASSPLMGRGPGELFF
CDR3nt: TGTGCCAGCTCACCACTTATGGGCAGGGGACCCGGGGAGCTGTTTTTT

abundance: once
j_gene: TRBJ1-1
v_gene: TRBV29-1
d_gene: NA
CDR3aa: CSVEAGWGTEAFF
CDR3nt: TGCAGCGTTGAAGCAGGGTGGGGCACTGAAGCTTTCTTT

abundance: few
j_gene: TRBJ2-7
v_gene: TRBV4-2
d_gene: TRBD2
CDR3aa: CASSRVASGRLYEQYF
CDR3nt: TGTGCCAGCAGCCGGGTGGCTAGCGGACGCCTCTACGAGCAGTACTTC

abundance: NA
j_gene: TRBJ2-1
v_gene: TRBV4-2
d_gene: NA
CDR3aa: CASSQGLASHEQFF
CDR3nt: TGTGCCAGCAGCCAAGGGCTAGCGTCCCATGAGCAGTTCTTC

abundance: NA
j_gene: TRBJ2-7
v_gene: TRBV4-1
d_gene: NA
CDR3aa: CASSQEFTSGYEQYF
CDR3nt: TGCGCCAGCAGCCAAGAATTCACCAGCGGCTACGAGCAGTACTTC

abundance: NA
j_gene: TRBJ2-7
v_gene: TRBV4-1
d_gene: TRBD1
CDR3aa: CASSQEGDRTGAGGEQYF
CDR3nt: TGCGCCAGCAGCCAAGAGGGAGATAGGACAGGGGCCGGAGGGGAGCAGTACTTC

abundance: NA
j_gene: TRBJ2-2
v_gene: TRBV30
d_gene: NA
CDR3aa: CAWRVTGSNTGELFF
CDR3nt: TGTGCCTGGAGGGTAACAGGGTCGAACACCGGGGAGCTGTTTTTT

abundance: NA
j_gene: TRBJ2-7
v_gene: TRBV15
d_gene: TRBD2
CDR3aa: CATSRAPSGSYEQYF
CDR3nt: TGTGCCACCAGCAGAGCCCCTAGCGGGAGCTACGAGCAGTACTTC

abundance: NA
j_gene: TRBJ1-2
v_gene: TRBV9
d_gene: TRBD1
CDR3aa: CASRPGQGGYGYTF
CDR3nt: TGTGCCAGCAGGCCGGGACAGGGGGGCTATGGCTACACCTTC

abundance: NA
j_gene: TRBJ2-7
v_gene: TRBV6-5
d_gene: NA
CDR3aa: CASSYSTPTYEQYF
CDR3nt: TGTGCCAGCAGTTACTCCACACCAACCTACGAGCAGTACTTC

abundance: once
j_gene: TRBJ2-5
v_gene: TRBV9
d_gene: TRBD2
CDR3aa: CASSPRRLAGGETQYF
CDR3nt: TGTGCCAGCAGCCCTCGGCGGCTAGCGGGTGGGGAGACCCAGTACTTC

abundance: NA
j_gene: TRBJ1-6
v_gene: TRBV19
d_gene: NA
CDR3aa: CASSSPTRGAYNSPLHF
CDR3nt: TGTGCCAGTAGTTCCCCTACCAGGGGCGCCTATAATTCACCCCTCCACTTT

abundance: NA
j_gene: TRBJ1-1
v_gene: TRBV6-1
d_gene: TRBD1
CDR3aa: CASSGDRVMAGTEAFF
CDR3nt: TGTGCCAGCAGTGGAGACAGGGTAATGGCAGGGACTGAAGCTTTCTTT

abundance: NA
j_gene: TRBJ2-1
v_gene: TRBV20-1
d_gene: TRBD1
CDR3aa: CSASIWGQGVNEQFF
CDR3nt: TGCAGTGCTAGTATCTGGGGACAGGGGGTAAATGAGCAGTTCTTC

abundance: NA
j_gene: TRBJ1-2
v_gene: TRBV28
d_gene: TRBD1
CDR3aa: CASSWSIGGNRGYTF
CDR3nt: TGTGCCAGCAGTTGGTCGATAGGGGGCAATCGGGGCTACACCTTC

abundance: NA
j_gene: TRBJ1-1
v_gene: TRBV7-8
d_gene: NA
CDR3aa: CASSSGYRDTEAFF
CDR3nt: TGTGCCAGCAGCTCAGGGTATCGAGACACTGAAGCTTTCTTT

abundance: NA
j_gene: TRBJ2-1
v_gene: TRBV2
d_gene: TRBD2
CDR3aa: CASSESSGNYNEQFF
CDR3nt: TGTGCCAGCAGTGAATCTAGCGGAAACTACAATGAGCAGTTCTTC

abundance: NA
j_gene: TRBJ2-7
v_gene: TRBV7-9
d_gene: NA
CDR3aa: CASSYDRNEQYF
CDR3nt: TGTGCCAGCAGCTACGACAGGAACGAGCAGTACTTC

abundance: once
j_gene: TRBJ1-5
v_gene: TRBV12-5
d_gene: TRBD1
CDR3aa: CASGLAGTGDQPQHF
CDR3nt: TGTGCTAGTGGATTAGCCGGGACAGGCGATCAGCCCCAGCATTTT

abundance: NA
j_gene: TRBJ1-6
v_gene: TRBV23-1
d_gene: TRBD1
CDR3aa: CASQTPSLSTGEASPLHF
CDR3nt: TGCGCCAGCCAAACCCCAAGCCTATCGACAGGGGAGGCTTCACCCCTCCACTTT

abundance: NA
j_gene: TRBJ1-4
v_gene: TRBV25-1
d_gene: NA
CDR3aa: CASSDLPPNEKLFF
CDR3nt: TGTGCCAGCAGTGACCTACCACCTAATGAAAAACTGTTTTTT

abundance: once
j_gene: TRBJ1-2
v_gene: TRBV4-1
d_gene: NA
CDR3aa: CASSQTPGTREGYTF
CDR3nt: TGCGCCAGCAGCCAAACCCCCGGGACAAGGGAAGGCTACACCTTC

abundance: NA
j_gene: TRBJ1-2
v_gene: TRBV27
d_gene: TRBD1
CDR3aa: CASSLGTGMGGYTF
CDR3nt: TGTGCCAGCAGTTTAGGGACAGGGATGGGGGGCTACACCTTC

abundance: NA
j_gene: TRBJ2-7
v_gene: TRBV19
d_gene: TRBD2
CDR3aa: CASSNSLAGGIYEQYF
CDR3nt: TGTGCCAGTAGCAACTCACTAGCGGGAGGGATCTACGAGCAGTACTTC

abundance: NA
j_gene: TRBJ2-1
v_gene: TRBV5-1
d_gene: NA
CDR3aa: CASNRYNEQFF
CDR3nt: TGCGCCAGCAACCGGTACAATGAGCAGTTCTTC

abundance: NA
j_gene: TRBJ2-2
v_gene: TRBV11-3
d_gene: NA
CDR3aa: CASSLRGTGELFF
CDR3nt: TGTGCCAGCAGCCTACGAGGGACCGGGGAGCTGTTTTTT